This T cell receptor (beta chain) was sequenced during a study of shared clonotypes between healthy human individuals. Study findings and constraints: Compared with memory subsets, naive subsets generally had larger estimated richness.

To note about this clone: Its antigen remains unknown.

The assay was immunoSEQ multiplex PCR, and TCRdb's table has in-frame clones only and misses some. Of 2.3 million or so clones listed, over 90% are singletons. Per germline, CDR1 KGHSH and CDR2 LQKENI. Germline trimming cut 4 bases from V and 5 bases from J; bases unmatched to any gene: 6. The CDR3 covers 14 residues. Participating donors were healthy, HIV-negative adults free of recent acute infections or vaccinations. The receptor was derived from a man between 18 and 35 years old in good health. Some clones in this sample may be carry-over from other donors' samples. The V and J genes are TRBV18 and TRBJ2-3, with 7 bases identical to TRBD1. Sample: naive CD4+ T cells from PBMCs. Subset: CD45RA+ positively selected. CDR3 residues: CASSLDRAGDTQYF. The CDR3 DNA reads as TGTGCCAGCTCACTAGACAGGGCCGGAGATACGCAGTATTTT.